This T cell receptor (beta chain) was sequenced in a study of OX40 agonist ivuxolimab in advanced cancers. The study's findings and limits: Expanded peripheral T-cell antigen specificity went undetermined.

Profiled with immunoSEQ multiplex PCR; TCRdb holds only in-frame clones, not every one. In the table there are tens of thousands of clones, around nine tenths of which are singletons. In germline, CDR1 is MNHEY, CDR2 SMNVEV (reference sequence). Trimming removed 4 bases from V and 7 bases from J; junction bases left unmatched: 5. The CDR3 consists of 14 residues. Comments on this clone: The antigen remains undetermined.

The source of this sequence is an adult with an advanced solid tumor such as melanoma, head and neck, liver or kidney cancer. The chain has TRBV27 and TRBJ2-4; 9 positions match TRBD2. This specimen was CD4+ or CD8+ T cells sorted from blood, taken in a trial of the OX40 agonist ivuxolimab. In DNA form, the CDR3 reads TGTGCCAGCAGTTCTGCACTAGCGGGCAACATTCAGTACTTC. Encoded protein: CASSSALAGNIQYF.